Listed below are T cell receptor beta chains from one sample, sequenced in a study of blood T cell repertoires in COVID-19. TCRdb's copy holds only in-frame clones and misses some; the assay was immunoSEQ multiplex PCR. The data contain roughly 380,000 clones, 81% of them seen just once; the ten biggest clones take up under 1.2%. Sequencing was carried out using peripheral blood. The receptors shown here come from a human donor with acute or convalescent COVID-19. The donor label of this sample is uncertain. The CDR3 runs from the conserved cysteine through the conserved F or W. The D gene is left open where the match is weak. Rows give clone size only sometimes, using once, few, many, or a class for an expanded clone.

d_call j_call v_call clone_size cdr3_nt cdr3_aa
TRBD1 TRBJ1-6 TRBV7-2 NA TGTGCCAGCAGCGGCCGGACAGGGTATAATTCACCCCTCCACTTT CASSGRTGYNSPLHF
TRBD1 TRBJ1-1 TRBV2 NA TGTGCCAGCAGGTATAGGACAGGAGTGAACACTGAAGCTTTCTTT CASRYRTGVNTEAFF
NA TRBJ1-2 TRBV27 NA TGTGCCAGCAGTCCAACCTACGGGGGCTACACCTTC CASSPTYGGYTF
TRBD2 TRBJ2-5 TRBV19 NA TGTGCCAGCTCGATAGCGGGAGGGACGGAGACCCAGTACTTC CASSIAGGTETQYF
NA TRBJ1-4 TRBV7-2 NA TGTGCCAGCAGCTTTAAGGGCGCGGGGACTAATGAAAAACTGTTTTTT CASSFKGAGTNEKLFF
NA TRBJ1-1 TRBV19 NA TGTGCCAGTAGTCCCCTCCGACCAAGGGGGACTGAAGCTTTCTTT CASSPLRPRGTEAFF
TRBD1 TRBJ2-1 TRBV6-5 NA TGTGCCAGCAGTCTGGACAGGGGGACAAACAATGAGCAGTTCTTC CASSLDRGTNNEQFF
NA TRBJ1-6 TRBV5-4 NA TGTGCCAGCAGCTTGGGGTCGGTCGGTTCACCCCTCCACTTT CASSLGSVGSPLHF
TRBD2 TRBJ2-1 TRBV28 few TGTGCCAGCAGTTTAATTGCTAGCGGAAGTAATGAGCAGTTCTTC CASSLIASGSNEQFF
NA TRBJ1-5 TRBV6-1 NA TGTGCCAGCGGTGAGGGCGGCAATCAGCCCCAGCATTTT CASGEGGNQPQHF
NA TRBJ1-5 TRBV6-1 NA TGTGCCAGCAGTGAATCCCTCTCGCGAAGCAATCAGCCCCAGCATTTT CASSESLSRSNQPQHF
TRBD1 TRBJ1-1 TRBV25-1 NA TGTGCCAGCAGTGAACAGGGGGTCACTGAAGCTTTCTTT CASSEQGVTEAFF
TRBD1 TRBJ2-1 TRBV4-2 NA TGTGCCAGCAGCCCCACCGGACAGGGTCGCAATGAGCAGTTCTTC CASSPTGQGRNEQFF
NA TRBJ1-2 TRBV2 NA TGTGCCAGCAGGTCATGGGGGGGAAACTATGGCTACACCTTC CASRSWGGNYGYTF
NA TRBJ2-1 TRBV12-5 few TGTGCTAGTGGTCCTCCGGGTATATCCTACAATGAGCAGTTCTTC CASGPPGISYNEQFF
NA TRBJ2-7 TRBV30 NA TGTGCCTGGGGGAGGACAGCCGCCTACGAGCAGTACTTC CAWGRTAAYEQYF
NA TRBJ1-2 TRBV10-1 NA TGCGCCAGCAGTGATTTCCAAGACATAAAGAACTATGGCTACACCTTC CASSDFQDIKNYGYTF
NA TRBJ1-2 TRBV6-2/TRBV6-3 NA TGTGCCAGCAGCCGGCTGACAGATTATCATGGCTACACCTTC CASSRLTDYHGYTF
NA TRBJ1-2 TRBV10-3 NA TGTGCCATCAGTGAGTCGGATCGGCGGCGCGGGCGGGAGGGCTACACCTTC CAISESDRRRGREGYTF
NA TRBJ2-7 TRBV5-5 NA TGTGCCAGCAGCAAAGGGACGGGGGCCTACGAGCAGTACTTC CASSKGTGAYEQYF
NA TRBJ1-1 TRBV2 few TGTGCCAGCATGAGCGTCAGGGCCGCTTTCTTT CASMSVRAAFF
NA TRBJ1-1 TRBV28 NA TGTGCCAGCAGTTTCTTAGGACAGCTAAACACTGAAGCTTTCTTT CASSFLGQLNTEAFF
NA TRBJ1-1 TRBV27 NA TGTGCCAGCAGCTACGAGATGAACACTGAAGCTTTCTTT CASSYEMNTEAFF
NA TRBJ2-2 TRBV5-1 NA TGCGCCAGCAGCTTGGGACAGAACACCGGGGAGCTGTTTTTT CASSLGQNTGELFF
TRBD2 TRBJ2-3 TRBV4-1 NA TGCGCCAGCAGCCCCGACGGGAGGGCGCTACTTTTT CASSPDGRALLF
NA TRBJ1-2 TRBV19 NA TGTGCCAGTAGTATGCCATTCAGGGATAACTATGGCTACACCTTC CASSMPFRDNYGYTF
NA TRBJ2-6 TRBV19 NA TGTGCCAGTAGTATTATGTTCTCTGGGGCCAACGTCCTGACTTTC CASSIMFSGANVLTF
NA TRBJ2-1 TRBV29-1 NA TGCAGCGTTGACGGAGCGGTCGGCAGCCTGTTCTTC CSVDGAVGSLFF
NA TRBJ1-4 TRBV7-9 NA TGTGCCAGCAGCTTAGGTCGTGTCCCTAATGAAAAACTGTTTTTT CASSLGRVPNEKLFF
NA TRBJ1-2 TRBV30 NA TGTGCCTGGAGTGTACCGTCAGGGATTAACTATGGCTACACCTTC CAWSVPSGINYGYTF
NA TRBJ1-1 TRBV4-1 NA TGCGCCAGCAGCGAAGCCTGGGCGCGGACTTCGAACACTGAAGCTTTCTTT CASSEAWARTSNTEAFF
TRBD1 TRBJ1-2 TRBV5-4 NA TGTGCCAGCAGCCGGACAGGGGGCGCCGATTACTATGGCTACACCTTC CASSRTGGADYYGYTF